These 32 T cell receptor beta chains originate from one sample sequenced in a study of graft-versus-host responses after intestinal transplantation. Their antigen targets remain unknown. Repertoires were generated with immunoSEQ multiplex PCR, while TCRdb's copy carries only in-frame clones and drops some. The sample contains under 95,000 clones, 88% of which appear only once. The sample in question was unstimulated CD4+ T cells sorted from spleen or lymph node cells, obtained before transplant. These receptors were obtained from a human donor who was the organ donor for an intestinal transplant.

Only one count was recorded for this clone. V and J are TRBV6-5 and TRBJ1-1; 8 positions match TRBD1. Germline trimming cut 0 bases from V and 8 bases from J; bases unmatched to any gene: 8. Looked up from germline, CDR1 is MNHEY and CDR2 is SVGAGI. The CDR3 covers 15 residues. The CDR3 nucleotides are TGTGCCAGCAGTTACTCTACAGGGGGGGGAGCAGAAGCTTTCTTT. Its protein is CASSYSTGGGAEAFF.

CDR3 protein: CASSLGRGLEETQYF. CDR3 nucleotide sequence: TGTGCCAGCAGCTTAGGCAGGGGGTTAGAAGAGACCCAGTACTTC. The chain recombines TRBV7-8 with TRBJ2-5; 7 bases align to TRBD1. CDR1 is SGHVS, CDR2 FQNEAQ, per germline. This CDR3 has 15 residues. The V gene end was trimmed by 1 base and the J gene end by 3 bases; junction bases not matched to a gene: 5.

This clone was counted once. This chain uses TRBV28 with TRBJ1-1; TRBD1 agrees at 9 bases. This CDR3 region has 14 residues. The J segment lost 4 bases and the V segment lost 7 bases, leaving 7 bases of the junction unmatched. CDR1 and CDR2 (germline): MDHEN, SYDVKM. CDR3 DNA sequence: TGTGCCAGCATCCTGGACAGGGGCGGCACTGAAGCTTTCTTT. It codes for CASILDRGGTEAFF.

The rearrangement joins TRBV6-6 to TRBJ1-1; unclear D gene. Trimming stripped 8 bases from V and 6 bases from J, with 13 bases between. Germline CDR1 and CDR2: MNHNY and SVGAGI (reference sequence). The CDR3 length is 12 residues. CDR3 amino acids: CASGSRVSEAFF. The CDR3 nucleotides read TGTGCCAGCGGGTCCCGGGTGTCTGAAGCTTTCTTT.

The chain carries TRBV11-1 and TRBJ2-7; a weak D match, TRBD1 (6 bases). Germline CDR1 is SGHAT and CDR2 is FQDESV (reference sequence). CDR3 length: 14 residues. V dropped 4 bases and J dropped 3 bases, with 13 bases sitting between them. In DNA form, the CDR3 reads TGTGCCAGCAGCTGGGGGTCCAGGGGCTACGAGCAGTACTTC. Its protein product is CASSWGSRGYEQYF.

The chain recombines TRBV5-1 with TRBJ1-1; D might be TRBD1 (6 bases). V was shortened by 6 bases and J by 1 base, with 13 bases between the two germline ends. The CDR3 totals 14 residues. Germline CDR1 is SGHRS and CDR2 is YFSETQ. CDR3 in DNA: TGCGCCAGCACCCCGGACAGTTCGAACACTGAAGCTTTCTTT. Translating gives CASTPDSSNTEAFF.

A few counts support this clone. This rearrangement joins TRBV5-1 to TRBJ2-7; D is uncertain. CDR3 size: 13 residues. Deletions cut 0 bases from V and 3 bases from J, with 7 bases between. CDR1 is SGHRS, CDR2 YFSETQ, per germline. DNA for the CDR3: TGCGCCAGCAGCTTGGACAGAGTCTACGAGCAGTACTTC. As protein: CASSLDRVYEQYF.

This rearrangement joins TRBV14 to TRBJ2-3; 7 positions match TRBD1. With 4 bases clipped from V and 0 bases from J, the junction kept 1 base outside the gene matches. The CDR3 is 14 amino acids. Per the germline V gene, CDR1 is SGHDN and CDR2 is FVKESK. The DNA of the CDR3 is TGTGCCAGCAGCCGACAGGGAAGCACAGATACGCAGTATTTT. It specifies CASSRQGSTDTQYF. Supplemented by reference TRBV14 and TRBJ2-3, the full variable domain reads EAGVTQFPSHSVIEKGQTVTLRCDPISGHDNLYWYRRVMGKEIKFLLHFVKESKQDESGMPNNRFLAERTGGTYSTLKVQPAELEDSGVYFCASSRQGSTDTQYFGPGTRLTVL.

This clone has just a few counts. V and J are TRBV6-5 and TRBJ1-1; 10 positions match TRBD1. This CDR3 spans 14 amino acids. Per the germline V gene, CDR1 is MNHEY and CDR2 is SVGAGI. The V segment lost 6 bases and the J segment 8 bases; nucleotides outside the gene matches: 9. The CDR3 DNA reads TGTGCCAGCAGGCAACCCGCGGGACAGGGGGAAGCTTTCTTT. It specifies CASRQPAGQGEAFF.

V usage is TRBV11-3 and J usage is TRBJ1-1; the D gene is possibly TRBD1 (5 bases). Germline assignment: CDR1 SGHNT and CDR2 YENEEA. Trimming left V 1 base short and J 2 bases short, with 8 bases between. The length of the CDR3 is 14 residues. This chain's CDR3 is CASSLVRGNTEAFF. The CDR3 nucleotides are TGTGCCAGCAGCTTAGTTAGGGGAAACACTGAAGCTTTCTTT. Full variable domain (outside the CDR3, taken from reference TRBV11-3 and TRBJ1-1): EAGVVQSPRYKIIEKKQPVAFWCNPISGHNTLYWYLQNLGQGPELLIRYENEEAVDDSQLPKDRFSAERLKGVDSTLKIQPAELGDSAVYLCASSLVRGNTEAFFGQGTRLTVV.

The J gene is TRBJ2-1, the V gene TRBV5-4; 8 positions agree with TRBD1. V lost 7 bases to trimming and J lost 5 bases; unmatched junction nucleotides: 11. The germline gives CDR1 SGHNT, CDR2 YYREEE (reference sequence). There are 15 residues in the CDR3. Here the CDR3 DNA reads TGTGCCAGCTCGAAGCCTGGACAGGGACACAATGAGCAGTTCTTC. Amino acid sequence: CASSKPGQGHNEQFF.

The chain joins TRBV7-9 to TRBJ2-5, with a tentative D call TRBD2 (5 bases). The CDR3 covers 16 residues. V was cut by 1 base and J by 3 bases, with 15 bases left in between. Germline CDR1 is SEHNR and CDR2 is FQNEAQ (reference sequence). This chain's CDR3 is CASSLGILRGEETQYF. The CDR3 DNA is TGTGCCAGCAGCTTAGGCATCCTCCGGGGTGAAGAGACCCAGTACTTC.

The rearrangement joins TRBV7-9 to TRBJ1-1; no clear D gene. The CDR3 is 14 residues long. The germline V gene has CDR1 SEHNR and CDR2 FQNEAQ (reference sequence). The germline V and J ends were trimmed by 7 bases and 3 bases, with 15 bases remaining between them. CDR3 amino acids: CASTNFGVYTEAFF. As DNA, the CDR3 is TGTGCCAGCACTAACTTCGGGGTGTACACTGAAGCTTTCTTT.

The chain combines TRBV28 with TRBJ1-2; possible D gene TRBD1, 6 bases. Germline V gene lookup returns CDR1 MDHEN and CDR2 SYDVKM. V was trimmed by 6 bases and J by 8 bases, leaving 16 bases between them. The CDR3 is made up of 13 amino acids. CDR3 region: CASSRNRERGYTF. The DNA for the CDR3 is TGTGCCAGCAGCCGGAACAGGGAGCGGGGCTACACCTTC.

The chain uses TRBV7-2 and TRBJ2-1; weak D call: TRBD1 (5 bases). This CDR3 is 16 amino acids long. Germline-derived CDR1 and CDR2 are SGHTA and FQGNSA. V shed 8 bases and J shed 1 base, with 18 bases lying between them. In DNA, the CDR3 is TGTGCCAGCTGTCTTGTTGGGGCAGGGTCCTACAATGAGCAGTTCTTC. Amino acid sequence: CASCLVGAGSYNEQFF.

The chain employs TRBV6-4 and TRBJ2-2; D is perhaps TRBD2 (5 bases). The germline CDR1 and CDR2 sequences are MRHNA and SNTAGT. The CDR3 loop spans 12 amino acids. The germline V and J ends were trimmed by 6 bases and 13 bases, with 15 bases remaining between them. CDR3 sequence: CASRALEAGLFF. For the CDR3, the DNA is TGTGCCAGCAGGGCCCTCGAGGCGGGGCTGTTTTTT.

The chain is built from TRBV5-5 and TRBJ1-5, with a possible D match to TRBD1 (6 bases). V shed 0 bases and J shed 3 bases, with 16 bases lying between them. This CDR3 is 17 amino acids long. Germline V lookup: CDR1 SGHKS, CDR2 YYEKEE (reference sequence). This chain's CDR3 is CASSLGPYREPNQPQHF. The CDR3 coding sequence is TGTGCCAGCAGCTTGGGGCCGTACAGGGAACCCAATCAGCCCCAGCATTTT.

The V gene is TRBV19, the J gene TRBJ1-5, with 7 bases fitting TRBD1. J gave up 6 bases and V 6 bases, and 8 bases lay outside the gene matches. Per germline, CDR1 LNHDA and CDR2 SQIVND (reference sequence). The CDR3 consists of 14 residues. The CDR3 bases are TGTGCCAGTAGCCAAGACAGGGTCCCTCAGCCCCAGCATTTT. Protein: CASSQDRVPQPQHF.

The chain links TRBV5-1 to TRBJ2-1; the D gene is possibly TRBD2 (6 bases). Germline lookup yields CDR1 SGHRS and CDR2 YFSETQ. The CDR3 contains 16 residues. Trimming shortened V by 0 bases and J by 2 bases, and 12 bases separated the two germline ends. The CDR3 DNA follows: TGCGCCAGCAGCTTGGTGGTCGGGAGTACCTACAATGAGCAGTTCTTC. The encoded protein is CASSLVVGSTYNEQFF.

J is TRBJ2-1 and V is TRBV18, with 7 bases fitting TRBD2. The CDR3 totals 16 residues. CDR1 is KGHSH and CDR2 is LQKENI in the germline V gene. The ends lost 0 bases at V and 2 bases at J; junction bases unmatched: 4. The DNA for the CDR3 is TGTGCCAGCTCACCACCGGGCGGGAGTGCCTACAATGAGCAGTTCTTC. Its protein is CASSPPGGSAYNEQFF. Full variable domain (outside the CDR3, taken from reference TRBV18 and TRBJ2-1): NAGVMQNPRHLVRRRGQEARLRCSPMKGHSHVYWYRQLPEEGLKFMVYLQKENIIDESGMPKERFSAEFPKEGPSILRIQQVVRGDSAAYFCASSPPGGSAYNEQFFGPGTRLTVL.

The V gene is TRBV29-1, the J gene TRBJ1-4; 9 positions match TRBD1. Germline assignment: CDR1 SQVTM and CDR2 ANQGSEA. V lost 4 bases, J lost 7 bases, and 10 bases stayed unmatched. The CDR3 runs to 15 residues. CDR3 sequence: CSVGSYRGRGEKLFF. CDR3 coding DNA: TGCAGCGTTGGTTCCTACAGGGGGCGCGGTGAAAAACTGTTTTTT.

V is TRBV6-1 and J is TRBJ2-7; no reliable D call. Germline V CDR1 and CDR2: MNHNS, SASEGT. The V end was cut by 6 bases, the J end by 5 bases, with 17 bases between. The CDR3 is made up of 14 amino acids. CDR3 sequence reads: CASSQTRMANEQYF. The CDR3 coding sequence is TGTGCCAGCAGCCAGACCAGGATGGCGAACGAGCAGTACTTC.

V is TRBV19 and J is TRBJ2-3; the D gene is possibly TRBD1 (6 bases). V was shortened by 1 base and J by 4 bases, with 12 bases between the two germline ends. Germline lookup yields CDR1 LNHDA and CDR2 SQIVND (reference sequence). The CDR3 spans 15 residues. The CDR3 bases are TGTGCCAGTAGTATAGGGCAGGGGTGGGCAGATACGCAGTATTTT. Residues: CASSIGQGWADTQYF. Looking up the rest from reference TRBV19 and TRBJ2-3 gives the full variable domain: DGGITQSPKYLFRKEGQNVTLSCEQNLNHDAMYWYRQDPGQGLRLIYYSQIVNDFQKGDIAEGYSVSREKKESFPLTVTSAQKNPTAFYLCASSIGQGWADTQYFGPGTRLTVL.

The sample holds one count of this clone. The chain combines TRBV11-2 with TRBJ1-1, with a weak D call TRBD1 (5 bases). With 5 bases removed from V and 4 bases from J, the gap between germline ends came to 17 bases. Germline loops: CDR1 SGHAT, CDR2 FQNNGV. This CDR3 spans 15 amino acids. The CDR3 coding sequence is TGTGCCAGCAGCCAGCTACAGGCGGGAAGCACTGAAGCTTTCTTT. It translates to CASSQLQAGSTEAFF.

This sequence joins TRBV19 and TRBJ1-5, with 8 bases aligning to TRBD1. The trim removed 6 bases at V and 0 bases at J, leaving 10 bases unmatched. Looked up from germline, CDR1 is LNHDA and CDR2 is SQIVND (reference sequence). The CDR3 covers 17 residues. CDR3 region: CASSTRTGPYSNQPQHF. DNA of the CDR3: TGTGCCAGTAGCACCAGGACAGGGCCGTATAGCAATCAGCCCCAGCATTTT.

This clone occurred a few times. The rearrangement uses TRBV5-6 and TRBJ2-3; a possible D gene is TRBD2 (7 bases). The CDR3 contains 15 residues. Germline V gene lookup returns CDR1 SGHDT and CDR2 YYEEEE. With 0 bases removed from V and 2 bases from J, the gap between germline ends came to 10 bases. The CDR3 here is CASSLGGGYTDTQYF. CDR3 in DNA: TGTGCCAGCAGCTTGGGCGGGGGCTACACAGATACGCAGTATTTT.

V gene TRBV5-1 combines with J gene TRBJ2-5; D gene ambiguous. The closer fit of TRBJ2-7 to the DNA end suggests the J call may be wrong. CDR3 length: 13 residues. Germline lookup yields CDR1 SGHRS and CDR2 YFSETQ. CDR3 DNA: TGCGCCAGCAGCTTGACTGGAAATAGCGAGCAGTACTTC. This encodes CASSLTGNSEQYF.

V gene TRBV5-5 combines with J gene TRBJ2-2; 7 bases are shared with TRBD2. Germline assignment: CDR1 SGHKS and CDR2 YYEKEE (reference sequence). V gave up 4 bases and J gave up 4 bases; unmatched junction bases: 13. This CDR3 has 17 amino acids. The CDR3, as DNA: TGTGCCAGCAGCCGTCACTCGGGGACTACCCTCACCGGGGAGCTGTTTTTT. Its protein is CASSRHSGTTLTGELFF.

The chain employs TRBV28 and TRBJ1-5; D is unclear. Germline CDR1 MDHEN, CDR2 SYDVKM. The CDR3 extends over 15 amino acids. The V gene lost 5 bases and the J gene lost 9 bases, with 20 bases spanning the gap. This CDR3 reads CASSPPPIALRPQHF. In DNA, the CDR3 is TGTGCCAGCAGTCCGCCCCCGATTGCACTTAGGCCCCAGCATTTT.

The genes are TRBV7-6 and TRBJ1-2, with a weak D call TRBD1 (6 bases). The CDR3 consists of 16 residues. Germline V CDR1 and CDR2: SGHVS, FNYEAQ. V shed 5 bases and J shed 7 bases, with 23 bases lying between them. CDR3 region: CASSPFAGGVYGGYTF. The CDR3 nucleotides are TGTGCCAGCAGCCCCTTCGCGGGGGGCGTTTATGGTGGCTACACCTTC.

The CDR3 bases are TGTGCCAGCAGCTTATGGCAGTCCCCAATGTATACGCAGTATTTT. It encodes CASSLWQSPMYTQYF. V gene TRBV7-3 combines with J gene TRBJ2-3, with D hard to call. CDR1 is SGHTA, CDR2 FQGTGA, per germline. Between the trimmed V and J ends, which lost 2 bases and 7 bases, there was a span of 16 bases. CDR3 length: 15 residues.

V and J are TRBV6-5 and TRBJ2-3, with 8 bases matching TRBD2. Germline trimming cut 5 bases from V and 10 bases from J; bases unmatched to any gene: 2. The germline V gene has CDR1 MNHEY and CDR2 SVGAGI. CDR3 length: 11 residues. CDR3 amino acids: CASSRGLAQYF. The DNA for the CDR3 is TGTGCCAGCAGTCGGGGACTAGCGCAGTATTTT.